Included here is one T cell receptor beta chain sequence, with context. This entry is derived from a study of PD-1 blockade in mismatch repair-deficient tumors. TCRdb's copy holds only in-frame clones and misses some; the assay was immunoSEQ multiplex PCR. The repertoire holds approximately 79,000 clones, with roughly 80% as singletons. V lost 1 base and J lost 1, with 7 bases in between. The CDR3 totals 14 residues. Per the germline V gene, CDR1 is SGHTA and CDR2 is FQGNSA. TCRs were sequenced from a few patients responding to pembrolizumab. The rearrangement links TRBV7-2 to TRBJ2-5, with unresolved D. The material sequenced was peripheral blood, taken 44 weeks after starting pembrolizumab. The sequence derives from an adult with mismatch repair-deficient cancer. The CDR3 reads CASSLEISQETQYF. The CDR3 DNA reads TGTGCCAGCAGCTTAGAGATTAGCCAAGAGACCCAGTACTTC.